A selection of T cell receptor beta chains follows, all from one sample in a study of blood T cell repertoires in COVID-19. Data came from immunoSEQ multiplex PCR; TCRdb stores just in-frame clones and leaves some out. The sample holds some 93,000 clones, roughly four fifths seen once. The sequencing sample was made of peripheral blood. These receptors all stem from a man aged 70-80 years with acute or convalescent COVID-19. Each CDR3 is given with its conserved first and last residue.

J gene	V gene	CDR3 protein
TRBJ2-2	TRBV6-2/TRBV6-3	CASSYSTSGGPNTGELFF
TRBJ1-2	TRBV30	CAWKQGAGLRDYGYTF
TRBJ2-2	TRBV12-3/TRBV12-4	CASSASPTGELFF
TRBJ2-7	TRBV10-2	CASSSGGNEQYF
TRBJ2-7	TRBV7-8	CASSPSGGKSYEQYF
TRBJ2-7	TRBV7-9	CASSLALYEQYF
TRBJ2-1	TRBV5-1	CASSLGVASGEVDEQFF
TRBJ2-2	TRBV6-2/TRBV6-3	CASSYWASGRIGELFF
TRBJ2-1	TRBV30	CAWSLAGGPAYNEQFF
TRBJ1-4	TRBV7-8	CASSYGRGPTNEKLFF
TRBJ1-3	TRBV3-1/TRBV3-2	CASSPSGVNTIYF
TRBJ2-3	TRBV15	CATSSRVGTDTQYF
TRBJ2-7	TRBV7-2	CASSRTGGLYEQYF
TRBJ1-1	TRBV28	CASSIQGRSMNTEAFF
TRBJ1-5	TRBV5-6	CASSIRGRNQPQHF
TRBJ2-2	TRBV19	CASASQGSGELFF
TRBJ2-7	TRBV29-1	CSVVRTGTYEQYF
TRBJ1-2	TRBV18	CASSPRQENYGYTF
TRBJ2-7	TRBV7-2	CASSSILGIYEQYF
TRBJ2-7	TRBV30	CAWSGIQSFDRGYEQYF
TRBJ1-1	TRBV27	CASSSQNRFTEAFF
TRBJ2-2	TRBV27	CASRVTSGKTGELFF
TRBJ1-2	TRBV27	CASRTGGGGYGYTF
TRBJ1-3	TRBV4-2	CASSQDPRQVPGNTIYF
TRBJ1-5	TRBV4-2	CASSQDPIIRDRGRQPQHF
TRBJ1-5	TRBV7-3	CASALGPNQPQHF
TRBJ2-5	TRBV5-5	CASSSGLAEQETQYF
TRBJ1-1	TRBV7-3	CASSRGQNTEAFF
TRBJ2-3	TRBV7-2	CASSLYPDTQYF
TRBJ2-2	TRBV5-1	CASTSTGVPNAGELFF
TRBJ1-2	TRBV6-4	CASSDSGAGERFRGYTF
TRBJ2-1	TRBV7-2	CASEAGPTRGNEQFF
TRBJ2-1	TRBV11-2	CASSSGPEQFF
TRBJ1-5	TRBV19	CASSIGQTNQPQHF
TRBJ1-2	TRBV30	CAWSGSSSGGYTF
TRBJ2-1	TRBV7-3	CASSLLRGSYNEQFF
TRBJ2-1	TRBV6-5	CASTPSRGNYNEQFF
TRBJ1-1	TRBV19	CASSIPRGHTEAFF
TRBJ2-5	TRBV7-2	CASSQRRQETQYF
TRBJ1-2	TRBV28	CAGGRGNYGYTF
TRBJ2-7	TRBV7-9	CASSLSGVSYF
TRBJ1-1	TRBV6-6	CASSLTGLNTEAFF
TRBJ1-2	TRBV27	CASSPQLDSARGYTF
TRBJ1-1	TRBV5-1	CASNWGGEVNTEAFF
TRBJ2-2	TRBV7-3	CASSLGEFGELFF
TRBJ2-5	TRBV7-2	CASSLGGGQETQYF